The 22 T cell receptor beta chains reported below all come from one sample, sequenced in a study of OX40 agonist ivuxolimab in advanced cancers. Generated by immunoSEQ multiplex PCR, the TCRdb table keeps only in-frame clones and is missing some. The sample holds around 26,000 clones; 70% to 90% are singletons and the top ten take around 19%. The sample was CD4+ or CD8+ T cells sorted from blood, taken in a trial of the OX40 agonist ivuxolimab. These receptors all come from an adult with an advanced solid tumor such as melanoma, head and neck, liver or kidney cancer.

This rearrangement joins TRBV30 to TRBJ2-4, with unresolved D. There are 11 residues in the CDR3. Germline CDR1 and CDR2: GTSNPN and SVGIG (reference sequence). Trimming pared 4 bases from V and 4 bases from J, leaving 5 bases between. The CDR3, as DNA: TGTGCCTGGAAGGAAAAAAACATTCAGTACTTC. Translation gives CAWKEKNIQYF.

V is TRBV5-6 and J is TRBJ2-7, with 10 bases lining up with TRBD1. CDR3 length equals 15 residues. Germline V CDR1 and CDR2: SGHDT, YYEEEE. With 5 bases clipped from V and 3 bases from J, the junction kept 8 bases outside the gene matches. The CDR3 sequence: CASSAAGQGNYEQYF. The CDR3 nucleotides are TGTGCCAGCAGTGCAGCGGGACAGGGGAACTACGAGCAGTACTTC.

This clone was counted a single time. This chain connects TRBV7-8 to TRBJ2-7, with 9 bases aligning to TRBD2. With 7 bases clipped from V and 0 bases from J, the junction kept 7 bases outside the gene matches. Looked up from germline, CDR1 is SGHVS and CDR2 is FQNEAQ. This CDR3 has 15 residues. CDR3 nucleotides: TGTGCCAGCACCCAAGCGGGGGGATTCTCCTACGAGCAGTACTTC. It encodes CASTQAGGFSYEQYF.

This chain's CDR3 is CASSESLAGDPDTQYF. The CDR3 DNA is TGCGCCAGCAGTGAGTCGCTAGCGGGGGACCCAGATACGCAGTATTTT. This chain joins TRBV10-1 and TRBJ2-3; 10 bases match TRBD2. From germline, CDR1 is WNHNN and CDR2 SYGVQD (reference sequence). V dropped 0 bases and J dropped 4; count of bases not matched to a gene: 4. The CDR3 runs 16 residues.

The CDR3 region is CASSGTSGDDMTDTQYF. CDR3 nucleotides: TGTGCCAGTAGTGGGACTAGCGGGGATGATATGACAGATACGCAGTATTTT. The chain has TRBV19 and TRBJ2-3, with TRBD2 matching over 13 bases. This CDR3 has 17 residues. The germline V gene has CDR1 LNHDA and CDR2 SQIVND (reference sequence). The ends lost 5 bases at V and 3 bases at J; junction bases unmatched: 8.

The V and J genes are TRBV5-8 and TRBJ2-7; D is unclear. V dropped 1 base and J dropped 5 bases, with 4 bases sitting between them. This CDR3 is 11 amino acids long. Germline CDR1 and CDR2: SGHTS and YDEGEE. DNA of the CDR3: TGTGCCAGCAGCTTGAGCGACGAGCAGTACTTC. It specifies CASSLSDEQYF.

This clone is medium-sized within its sample. The chain couples TRBV4-1 to TRBJ1-5; TRBD1 might be the D (5 bases). This CDR3 has 15 residues. V was shortened by 0 bases and J by 3 bases, with 9 bases between the two germline ends. Germline V gene lookup returns CDR1 MGHRA and CDR2 YSYEKL. The CDR3 DNA reads as TGCGCCAGCAGCCAAGATTCAGGGCCCAATCAGCCCCAGCATTTT. It translates to CASSQDSGPNQPQHF.

The chain uses TRBV5-1 and TRBJ2-7, with 7 bases identical to TRBD1. The length of the CDR3 is 13 residues. The V and J ends lost 3 bases and 6 bases, in that order; junction bases with no gene match: 6. The germline gives CDR1 SGHRS, CDR2 YFSETQ. The CDR3 DNA sequence: TGCGCCAGCAGCTGGACAGGATCTAGCGAGCAGTACTTC. Protein product: CASSWTGSSEQYF.

The V gene is TRBV6-6, the J gene TRBJ1-2, with 12 bases matching TRBD1. J was trimmed by 6 bases and V by 0 bases; bases with no gene match: 5. CDR3 length: 16 residues. Per germline, CDR1 MNHNY and CDR2 SVGAGI (reference sequence). The CDR3 spells CASSYSGTGGADGYTF. CDR3 nucleotide sequence: TGTGCCAGCAGTTACTCCGGGACAGGGGGCGCCGATGGCTACACCTTC.

The rearrangement links TRBV29-1 to TRBJ2-5, with 7 bases that match TRBD1. The CDR3 is 15 amino acids. In germline, CDR1 is SQVTM, CDR2 ANQGSEA. V was pared by 5 bases and J by 3 bases, with 12 bases of the junction left unmatched. CDR3 nucleotide sequence: TGCAGCGTTTGGTCTTATGGACAGGCTGAAGAGACCCAGTACTTC. This codes for CSVWSYGQAEETQYF.

Here the CDR3 DNA reads TGTGCCAGCAGTTACCCCGCGACAGTGTCCTACGAGCAGTACTTC. Translation gives CASSYPATVSYEQYF. This sequence joins TRBV6-5 and TRBJ2-7; a weak D match, TRBD1 (5 bases). The length of the CDR3 is 15 residues. V lost 2 bases and J 1 base, leaving 12 bases between the germline ends. Germline CDR1 and CDR2: MNHEY and SVGAGI.

V gene TRBV4-3 combines with J gene TRBJ2-7; 7 bases line up with TRBD1. J gave up 3 bases and V 4 bases, and 6 bases lay outside the gene matches. CDR1 is LGHNA and CDR2 is YSLEER in the germline V gene. There are 14 residues in the CDR3. The CDR3 DNA follows: TGCGCCAGCAGCCGGGACAGATTAGACTACGAGCAGTACTTC. It is translated as CASSRDRLDYEQYF.

This chain uses TRBV4-1 with TRBJ2-2; D uncertain. The CDR3 sequence is 14 residues long. Germline-derived CDR1 and CDR2 are MGHRA and YSYEKL. The ends were cut back, 3 bases at V and 6 bases at J, with 11 bases in the middle. CDR3 sequence: CASSQFAQAGELFF. CDR3 sequence (DNA): TGCGCCAGCAGCCAGTTTGCCCAGGCCGGGGAGCTGTTTTTT.

This clone was seen a handful of times. The chain combines TRBV10-2 with TRBJ1-2; D is undetermined. Trimming shortened V by 6 bases and J by 3 bases, and 8 bases separated the two germline ends. Germline lookup yields CDR1 WSHSY and CDR2 SAAADI. The CDR3 runs 12 residues. In nucleotides, the CDR3 is TGCGCCAGCAGCTCTGGGGACTATGGCTACACCTTC. This sequence encodes CASSSGDYGYTF.

V is TRBV7-9 and J is TRBJ1-4; D is perhaps TRBD1 (6 bases). CDR3 length: 13 residues. Deletions cut 5 bases from V and 8 bases from J, with 12 bases between. Germline CDR1 is SEHNR and CDR2 is FQNEAQ (reference sequence). The CDR3: CASSPRGGEKLFF. In nucleotides, the CDR3 is TGTGCCAGCAGCCCCAGGGGTGGAGAAAAACTGTTTTTT. The variable domain in full, with the rest retrieved from reference TRBV7-9 and TRBJ1-4, is DTGVSQNPRHKITKRGQNVTFRCDPISEHNRLYWYRQTLGQGPEFLTYFQNEAQLEKSRLLSDRFSAERPKGSFSTLEIQRTEQGDSAMYLCASSPRGGEKLFFGSGTQLSVL.

The chain uses TRBV28 and TRBJ2-5; perhaps TRBD1 as D (6 bases). The CDR3 length is 17 residues. Trimming took 5 bases from V and 4 from J, leaving 23 bases between them. Germline loops: CDR1 MDHEN, CDR2 SYDVKM. The CDR3: CASSDAPNREFVETQYF. CDR3 sequence (DNA): TGTGCCAGCAGTGACGCGCCGAACAGGGAATTTGTAGAGACCCAGTACTTC.

V is TRBV4-2 and J is TRBJ1-5, with D hard to call. This CDR3 is 15 amino acids long. The germline gives CDR1 LGHNA, CDR2 YNFKEQ. V was shortened by 0 bases and J by 9 bases, with 15 bases between the two germline ends. CDR3 region: CASSQEEGDLGPQHF. CDR3 bases: TGTGCCAGCAGCCAAGAGGAGGGCGACTTGGGGCCCCAGCATTTT.

V is TRBV6-9 and J is TRBJ1-2; 7 bases fit TRBD1. Per germline, CDR1 MNHGY and CDR2 SVAAGI. J lost 7 bases, V lost 5 bases, and 10 bases had no gene match. The CDR3 covers 14 residues. In DNA form, the CDR3 reads TGTGCCAGCAGTCGACAGGGAGGTTCCACTGGCTACACCTTC. This encodes CASSRQGGSTGYTF.

The chain couples TRBV25-1 to TRBJ1-2; possibly TRBD1 for D (6 bases). The CDR3 extends over 13 amino acids. V was pared by 10 bases and J by 4 bases, with 16 bases between. Germline assignment: CDR1 MGHDK and CDR2 SYGVNS. The CDR3 protein is CATTLGGGYGYTF. Written as DNA, the CDR3 is TGTGCCACCACCTTAGGGGGTGGCTATGGCTACACCTTC.

The chain couples TRBV6-1 to TRBJ2-5, with 7 bases matching TRBD1. The CDR3 sequence is 14 residues long. Germline loops: CDR1 MNHNS, CDR2 SASEGT. V lost 6 bases to trimming and J lost 2 bases; unmatched junction nucleotides: 6. Here the CDR3 DNA reads TGTGCCAGCAGCCTGGGACAGTCTCAAGAGACCCAGTACTTC. Protein: CASSLGQSQETQYF.

The genes are TRBV27 and TRBJ2-2, with 7 nucleotides matching TRBD1. Per the germline V gene, CDR1 is MNHEY and CDR2 is SMNVEV (reference sequence). CDR3 length equals 13 residues. V gave up 10 bases and J gave up 3 bases; unmatched junction bases: 5. CDR3 loop: CATTGSDTGELFF. CDR3 bases: TGTGCCACGACAGGGAGTGACACCGGGGAGCTGTTTTTT.

About this clone: The junction departs from germline at one end; a sequencing error may be responsible. This chain joins TRBV5-3 and TRBJ1-2; 7 positions match TRBD1. TRBV5-3 is flagged as an ORF with uncertain function. The CDR3 spans 15 residues. This chain's CDR3 is CASSLAGTEHYGYTF. CDR3 in DNA: TGTGCCAGCAGCTTGGCCGGGACAGAACACTATGGCTACACCTTC.